Described below is a single T cell receptor (beta chain) sequence and its context. Its antigen is currently unknown. Isolation of CD4+ naive, central memory, regulatory and stem cell-like memory cells was achieved by sorting via CD45RO/CCR7/CD25/CD127/CD95/CD27. The data are from a study of beta chain features in type 1 diabetes. Of the isolated RNA, all was reverse transcribed, and so the sequenced material was expressed TCRB transcripts. The repertoire was sequenced with immunoSEQ multiplex PCR; TCRdb's copy has only in-frame clones and lacks some. The sample yields 140,000 to 150,000 clones, about 50% seen once. Trimming took off 0 bases at V and 3 bases at J, with 21 bases between the two ends. Germline CDR1 and CDR2: GTSNPN and SVGIG (reference sequence). The CDR3 extends over 17 amino acids. Study-level findings and limits: Naive, central memory and regulatory TCRB repertoires appeared more similar among patients than healthy donors.

The sequence was collected from a man in his late teens or twenties in good health. J is TRBJ2-7 and V is TRBV30; D not resolved. The sample was Tregs from blood. The CDR3 region has the DNA TGTGCCTGGAGTGTACGACTTCGTGAACCGAGACTCTACGAGCAGTACTTC. Translating gives CAWSVRLREPRLYEQYF.